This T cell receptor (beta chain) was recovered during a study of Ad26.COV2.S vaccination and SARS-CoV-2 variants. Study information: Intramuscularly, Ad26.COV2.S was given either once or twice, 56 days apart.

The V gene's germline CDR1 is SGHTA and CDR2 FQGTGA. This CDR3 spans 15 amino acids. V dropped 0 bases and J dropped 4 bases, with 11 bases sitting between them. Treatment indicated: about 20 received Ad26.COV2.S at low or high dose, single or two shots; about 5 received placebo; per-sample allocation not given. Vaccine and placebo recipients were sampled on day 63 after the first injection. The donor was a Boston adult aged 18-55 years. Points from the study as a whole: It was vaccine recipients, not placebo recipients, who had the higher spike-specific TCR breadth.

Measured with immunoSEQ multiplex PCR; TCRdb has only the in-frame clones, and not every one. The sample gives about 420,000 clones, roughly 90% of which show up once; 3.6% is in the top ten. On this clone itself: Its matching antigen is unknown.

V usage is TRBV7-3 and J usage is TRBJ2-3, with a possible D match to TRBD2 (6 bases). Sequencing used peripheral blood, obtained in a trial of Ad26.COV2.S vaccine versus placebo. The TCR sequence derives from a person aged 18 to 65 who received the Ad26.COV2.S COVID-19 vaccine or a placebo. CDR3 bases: TGTGCCAGCAGCTTAACGACGGGAGTCGCAGATACGCAGTATTTT. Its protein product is CASSLTTGVADTQYF.